This T cell receptor (beta chain) was found in a study of T cells in Graves' hyperthyroidism and ophthalmopathy. Amplified TCR beta CDR3 regions came from RNA transcripts. The TCR CDR3 was amplified in a first-round RT-PCR using the HTBI primer set. TCRdb processed the multiplex PCR reads anew with MiXCR; each CDR3 protein has one entry. The table shows about 420,000 distinct CDR3 sequences, with approximately 14% occurring only once. This clonotype was counted a few times. The receptor comes from a woman aged 18-35 years with Graves' hyperthyroidism. Sequences were obtained from blood.

The CDR3 bases are TGTGCCAGCAGCGTAGAGGGCGGTAATGAAAAACTGTTTTTT. It is translated as CASSVEGGNEKLFF. This chain uses TRBV9 with TRBJ1-4, with D uncertain. This CDR3 is built from 14 residues. V lost 0 bases to trimming and J lost 4 bases, with 7 bases between them. Germline CDR1 reads SGDLS; CDR2 reads YYNGEE. The whole variable domain, filled in from reference TRBV9 and TRBJ1-4, reads DSGVTQTPKHLITATGQRVTLRCSPRSGDLSVYWYQQSLDQGLQFLIQYYNGEERAKGNILERFSAQQFPDLHSELNLSSLELGDSALYFCASSVEGGNEKLFFGSGTQLSVL.